A selection of T cell receptor beta chains follows, all from one sample in a study of T cells in localized non-small cell lung cancer. Produced via immunoSEQ multiplex PCR; TCRdb's table is partial and in-frame only. The table records 100,000 to 150,000 clones, approximately 88% of them present only once. This material consisted of peripheral blood, taken before any cancer treatment. The origin of the receptors is a female donor older than 55 with stage I lung adenocarcinoma. Both conserved end residues are part of each CDR3. A D gene is named only where the DNA matches it firmly. The size field is filled for only some rows; it gives once, few, many or a size class.

>-|-|TRBV6-6|TRBJ2-7
CASGRGTSYEQYF
TGTGCCAGCGGGAGGGGGACCTCCTACGAGCAGTACTTC
>-|-|TRBV11-3|TRBJ2-6
CASSTTSGANVLTF
TGTGCCAGCAGTACCACCTCTGGGGCCAACGTCCTGACTTTC
>-|-|TRBV5-1|TRBJ2-5
CASSPGARETQYF
TGCGCCAGCAGCCCGGGGGCGAGGGAGACCCAGTACTTC
>-|TRBD2|TRBV14|TRBJ2-1
CASSQLPAGWSYNEQFF
TGTGCCAGCAGCCAACTCCCAGCGGGATGGTCCTACAATGAGCAGTTCTTC
>-|-|TRBV5-1|TRBJ2-3
CASSGQRWGSGDTQYF
TGCGCCAGCAGCGGTCAACGTTGGGGGTCTGGAGATACGCAGTATTTT
>-|-|TRBV9|TRBJ2-3
CASSVSPVTDTQYF
TGTGCCAGCAGCGTATCCCCTGTAACAGATACGCAGTATTTT
>-|-|TRBV6-1|TRBJ1-1
CASTLIPWNTEAFF
TGTGCCAGCACCTTAATCCCATGGAACACTGAAGCTTTCTTT
>-|TRBD2|TRBV6-5|TRBJ2-5
CASSYEAGSGETQYF
TGTGCCAGCAGTTACGAGGCAGGTAGCGGGGAGACCCAGTACTTC
>-|-|TRBV5-1|TRBJ1-2
CASSLLTGRNGYTF
TGCGCCAGCAGCTTATTAACAGGGCGGAATGGCTACACCTTC
>-|TRBD2|TRBV14|TRBJ2-7
CASSQDLGLGGSYEQYF
TGTGCCAGCAGCCAAGATCTTGGCTTGGGAGGGTCCTACGAGCAGTACTTC
>-|TRBD1|TRBV7-2|TRBJ1-1
CASSQRQGLEAFF
TGTGCCAGCAGCCAAAGACAGGGTTTAGAAGCTTTCTTT
>-|-|TRBV11-2|TRBJ2-7
CASSLQPANSYEQYF
TGTGCCAGCAGCCTCCAGCCTGCCAACTCCTACGAGCAGTACTTC
>once|TRBD1|TRBV2|TRBJ2-5
CASSIRDRGETQYF
TGTGCCAGCAGTATACGGGACAGGGGGGAGACCCAGTACTTC
>-|TRBD2|TRBV10-2|TRBJ2-7
CASRGLAYEQYF
TGCGCCAGTCGGGGACTAGCCTACGAGCAGTACTTC
>-|-|TRBV27|TRBJ2-6
CASTFGVGGANVLTF
TGTGCCAGCACCTTCGGGGTAGGGGGGGCCAACGTCCTGACTTTC
>-|TRBD2|TRBV10-3|TRBJ2-1
CAISSFSGGGEQFF
TGTGCCATCAGTTCGTTTAGCGGGGGCGGTGAGCAGTTCTTC
>-|-|TRBV25-1|TRBJ2-3
CASSEGAGTDTQYF
TGTGCCAGCAGTGAAGGAGCGGGCACAGATACGCAGTATTTT
>-|TRBD1|TRBV11-2|TRBJ1-1
CASSFDPGGTEAFF
TGTGCCAGCAGCTTTGACCCAGGGGGCACTGAAGCTTTCTTT
>-|-|TRBV5-1|TRBJ1-6
CASSSDGVDSPLHF
TGCGCCAGCAGCTCGGATGGGGTTGATTCACCCCTCCACTTT
>once|TRBD1|TRBV5-1|TRBJ2-7
CASSLAGTGTYEQYF
TGCGCCAGCAGCTTGGCCGGGACAGGGACCTACGAGCAGTACTTC
>-|-|TRBV7-2|TRBJ2-3
CASSTGLKRTDTQYF
TGTGCCAGCTCAACAGGGCTCAAGCGCACAGATACGCAGTATTTT